These 19 T cell receptor beta chains were sequenced from one sample in a study of siplizumab effects on memory and regulatory T cells. Sequenced by immunoSEQ multiplex PCR; TCRdb stores in-frame clones only, minus some. The sample has approximately 28,000 clones; 80% to 90% are singletons. Sequencing input: memory CD4+ T cells sorted from blood. These receptors originate from a human donor in good health.

The J gene is TRBJ2-1, the V gene TRBV5-1; D gene ambiguous. V was trimmed by 0 bases and J by 8 bases, leaving 12 bases between them. The CDR3 is 14 amino acids. Per the germline V gene, CDR1 is SGHRS and CDR2 is YFSETQ. As DNA, the CDR3 is TGCGCCAGCAGCTTGGATGGCTTTGGGGATGAGCAGTTCTTC. Encoded protein: CASSLDGFGDEQFF.

The J gene is TRBJ2-3, the V gene TRBV6-6; TRBD1 aligns across 10 bases. The CDR3 is 15 residues long. Germline V lookup: CDR1 MNHNY, CDR2 SVGAGI (reference sequence). Unmatched junction bases numbered 5, after V lost 7 bases and J lost 1 base. The CDR3 is CASTGQGGGTDTQYF. The CDR3 nucleotides read TGTGCCAGCACCGGACAGGGGGGAGGCACAGATACGCAGTATTTT.

The chain is built from TRBV29-1 and TRBJ1-3, with 11 bases aligning to TRBD1. This CDR3 spans 13 amino acids. Trimming at V came to 4 bases and at J to 4 bases, leaving 0 bases not matched to a gene. Germline CDR1 is SQVTM and CDR2 is ANQGSEA. The DNA for the CDR3 is TGCAGCGTTGGGGACAGGGGGGGAAACACCATATATTTT. Translated: CSVGDRGGNTIYF.

The gene calls are TRBV4-2 and TRBJ2-2; tentative D call: TRBD1 (6 bases). Trimming removed 1 base at V and 2 bases at J, with 11 bases between. Germline CDR1 reads LGHNA; CDR2 reads YNFKEQ. This CDR3 spans 16 amino acids. CDR3 in amino acids: CASSQVQGSNTGELFF. The CDR3 bases are TGTGCCAGCAGCCAAGTACAGGGCAGTAACACCGGGGAGCTGTTTTTT.

J is TRBJ2-5 and V is TRBV19; TRBD2 is a possible D gene (5 bases). The V gene's germline CDR1 is LNHDA and CDR2 SQIVND (reference sequence). The CDR3 contains 15 residues. With 6 bases removed from V and 2 bases from J, the gap between germline ends came to 16 bases. This chain's CDR3 is CASRHRGLNQETQYF. In DNA, the CDR3 is TGTGCCAGTAGGCATCGAGGGCTAAATCAAGAGACCCAGTACTTC.

This clone was recorded only once. The chain uses TRBV30 and TRBJ2-7; TRBD2 might be the D (6 bases). V was clipped by 3 bases and J by 4 bases, with 16 bases between them. Germline values: CDR1 GTSNPN, CDR2 SVGIG (reference sequence). The CDR3 totals 14 residues. The CDR3 bases are TGTGCCTGGAGCATGGGTAGCGCGGGGTACGAGCAGTACTTC. Residues: CAWSMGSAGYEQYF. Complete variable domain (other parts from reference TRBV30 and TRBJ2-7): SQTIHQWPATLVQPVGSPLSLECTVEGTSNPNLYWYRQAAGRGLQLLFYSVGIGQISSEVPQNLSASRPQDRQFILSSKKLLLSDSGFYLCAWSMGSAGYEQYFGPGTRLTVT.

This clone is deemed medium-sized. This sequence joins TRBV19 and TRBJ1-5; possibly TRBD1 for D (6 bases). The V end lost 3 bases, the J end lost 6 bases, and 15 bases lay between the germline ends. The germline CDR1 and CDR2 sequences are LNHDA and SQIVND (reference sequence). The CDR3 length is 15 residues. The CDR3: CASSIEGVSRQPQHF. The CDR3 DNA reads as TGTGCCAGTAGTATTGAGGGGGTAAGTCGTCAGCCCCAGCATTTT. Combining the CDR3 with reference TRBV19 and TRBJ1-5 gives the whole variable domain DGGITQSPKYLFRKEGQNVTLSCEQNLNHDAMYWYRQDPGQGLRLIYYSQIVNDFQKGDIAEGYSVSREKKESFPLTVTSAQKNPTAFYLCASSIEGVSRQPQHFGDGTRLSIL.

J is TRBJ2-2 and V is TRBV29-1; D perhaps matches TRBD1 (8 bases). Trimming shortened V by 6 bases and J by 4 bases, and 24 bases separated the two germline ends. The CDR3 is 17 amino acids. Germline assignment: CDR1 SQVTM and CDR2 ANQGSEA. CDR3 nucleotide sequence: TGCAGCGTGATGGCAGGGGGCAAGGGGAGGGGCACCGGGGAGCTGTTTTTT. This codes for CSVMAGGKGRGTGELFF.

This clone occurred once. The V and J genes are TRBV6-1 and TRBJ2-1; 9 bases line up with TRBD2. The ends lost 6 bases at V and 5 bases at J; junction bases unmatched: 5. CDR3 length: 14 residues. Germline lookup yields CDR1 MNHNS and CDR2 SASEGT. The CDR3 DNA sequence: TGTGCCAGCAGCAGCGGGAGGACCCACAATGAGCAGTTCTTC. It is translated as CASSSGRTHNEQFF.

The chain joins TRBV5-1 to TRBJ1-2; 9 bases are shared with TRBD1. The V and J ends lost 3 bases and 2 bases, in that order; junction bases with no gene match: 2. There are 14 residues in the CDR3. Germline CDR1 and CDR2: SGHRS and YFSETQ. This CDR3 is CASSSTGGNYGYTF. DNA of the CDR3: TGCGCCAGCAGCTCGACAGGGGGGAACTATGGCTACACCTTC.

The V and J genes are TRBV7-6 and TRBJ1-1, with a weak D call TRBD1 (6 bases). Trimming removed 1 base at V and 4 bases at J, with 10 bases between. The CDR3 runs to 14 residues. From germline, CDR1 is SGHVS and CDR2 FNYEAQ. In nucleotides, the CDR3 is TGTGCCAGCAGCTTAGATCCGGACAGCACTGAAGCTTTCTTT. Protein product: CASSLDPDSTEAFF.

The rearrangement uses TRBV7-3 and TRBJ2-7, with TRBD1 matching 8 bases. Germline-derived CDR1 and CDR2 are SGHTA and FQGTGA. V trimming: 2 bases; J trimming: 5 bases; junction bases outside the gene matches: 8. The CDR3 consists of 15 residues. The CDR3: CASSLQGAPRDEQYF. The DNA of the CDR3 is TGTGCCAGCAGCTTACAGGGGGCGCCCCGAGACGAGCAGTACTTC.

The rearrangement joins TRBV28 to TRBJ1-3; possible D gene TRBD1, 6 bases. With 5 bases removed from V and 4 bases from J, the gap between germline ends came to 15 bases. The CDR3 is made up of 15 amino acids. The germline gives CDR1 MDHEN, CDR2 SYDVKM. In nucleotides, the CDR3 is TGTGCCAGCAGTAAAGAGACAGGTTTCGGAAACACCATATATTTT. This codes for CASSKETGFGNTIYF.

V gene TRBV5-1 combines with J gene TRBJ2-6; 8 nucleotides match TRBD1. Trimming removed 4 bases from V and 3 bases from J; junction bases left unmatched: 9. Germline lookup yields CDR1 SGHRS and CDR2 YFSETQ. CDR3 length: 17 residues. The CDR3 DNA is TGCGCCAGCAGCCGGACAGGGAGAGGTGGTGGGGCCAACGTCCTGACTTTC. Its translation: CASSRTGRGGGANVLTF.

This rearrangement joins TRBV19 to TRBJ2-2, with TRBD2 identical over 9 bases. The length of the CDR3 is 15 residues. The V gene's germline CDR1 is LNHDA and CDR2 SQIVND (reference sequence). V lost 10 bases, J lost 5 bases, and 11 bases stayed unmatched. The CDR3 DNA sequence: TGTGCCAACCCCACCCGGGCGGGAGGGACCGGGGAGCTGTTTTTT. Protein: CANPTRAGGTGELFF.

The gene calls are TRBV18 and TRBJ2-3, with D maybe TRBD1 (5 bases). V shed 6 bases and J shed 7 bases, with 17 bases lying between them. Germline CDR1 and CDR2: KGHSH and LQKENI. This CDR3 is 14 amino acids long. The DNA for the CDR3 is TGTGCCAGCTCCCTCGGACATCAGGGCTATACGCAGTATTTT. This sequence encodes CASSLGHQGYTQYF. Variable domain in full (rest from reference TRBV18 and TRBJ2-3): NAGVMQNPRHLVRRRGQEARLRCSPMKGHSHVYWYRQLPEEGLKFMVYLQKENIIDESGMPKERFSAEFPKEGPSILRIQQVVRGDSAAYFCASSLGHQGYTQYFGPGTRLTVL.

V gene TRBV5-8 combines with J gene TRBJ2-1, with 15 positions matching TRBD2. V dropped 7 bases and J dropped 8; count of bases not matched to a gene: 4. This CDR3 comprises 14 residues. Germline loops: CDR1 SGHTS, CDR2 YDEGEE. Here the CDR3 DNA reads TGTGCCAGCGGTGGACTAGCGGGAGGGGATGAGCAGTTCTTC. This codes for CASGGLAGGDEQFF.

This chain joins TRBV19 and TRBJ2-3; TRBD1 is a possible D gene (5 bases). The CDR3 has 15 amino acids. In germline, CDR1 is LNHDA, CDR2 SQIVND (reference sequence). Between the trimmed V and J ends, which lost 4 bases and 2 bases, there was a span of 13 bases. CDR3 bases: TGTGCCAGTAGTAAGGGCAGGGAAACCACAGATACGCAGTATTTT. Its translation is CASSKGRETTDTQYF. Based on the CDR3 plus reference TRBV19 and TRBJ2-3, the full variable domain is DGGITQSPKYLFRKEGQNVTLSCEQNLNHDAMYWYRQDPGQGLRLIYYSQIVNDFQKGDIAEGYSVSREKKESFPLTVTSAQKNPTAFYLCASSKGRETTDTQYFGPGTRLTVL.

The chain carries TRBV11-1 and TRBJ2-7; D not resolved. V lost 1 base to trimming and J lost 1 base, with 5 bases between them. The CDR3 is made up of 13 amino acids. From germline, CDR1 is SGHAT and CDR2 FQDESV (reference sequence). CDR3 bases: TGTGCCAGCAGCTTAGGTAGATCCTACGAGCAGTACTTC. Translated: CASSLGRSYEQYF.